The 5 T cell receptor beta chains reported below all come from one sample, sequenced in a study of beta chain features in type 1 diabetes. Expressed TCRB transcripts were sequenced, since all the RNA that had been isolated was reverse transcribed. This table comes from immunoSEQ multiplex PCR, and its TCRdb copy is limited to in-frame clones, with some not included. The table has around 320,000 clones, 11% to 15% seen once. The specimen sequenced was central memory CD4+ T cells from blood. The receptor set was obtained from a man between 25 and 39 years old in good health.

In its sample, this clone was seen a few times. The chain joins TRBV27 to TRBJ1-1; a possible D gene is TRBD1 (5 bases). V was trimmed by 8 bases and J by 2 bases, leaving 12 bases between them. Looked up from germline, CDR1 is MNHEY and CDR2 is SMNVEV (reference sequence). The CDR3 contains 13 residues. The CDR3 DNA reads TGTGCCAGCTGGGGGAGATCAAACACTGAAGCTTTCTTT. It translates to CASWGRSNTEAFF.

Only a few counts were recorded for this clone. This chain joins TRBV7-2 and TRBJ2-1; 8 bases fit TRBD2. With V trimmed by 5 bases and J by 6 bases, 12 bases remained unmatched. CDR3 length: 16 residues. CDR1 is SGHTA, CDR2 FQGNSA, per germline. The CDR3 sequence is CASSQEPGLGGNEQFF. The CDR3, as DNA: TGTGCCAGCAGCCAGGAACCGGGACTAGGGGGCAATGAGCAGTTCTTC.

This clone showed up just a few times. The chain uses TRBV27 and TRBJ2-3; D not resolved. V was shortened by 7 bases and J by 0 bases, with 8 bases between the two germline ends. Germline loops: CDR1 MNHEY, CDR2 SMNVEV (reference sequence). CDR3 length equals 13 residues. This CDR3 is CASNPASTDTQYF. DNA for the CDR3: TGTGCCAGCAATCCAGCTAGCACAGATACGCAGTATTTT.

This clone was seen a few times. V and J are TRBV4-2 and TRBJ2-2; 12 nucleotides match TRBD2. In germline, CDR1 is LGHNA, CDR2 YNFKEQ. This CDR3 spans 16 amino acids. J lost 3 bases, V lost 3 bases, and 2 bases had no gene match. The CDR3 DNA sequence: TGTGCCAGCAGCCAGAGACTAGCGGGGGACACCGGGGAGCTGTTTTTT. Translating it yields CASSQRLAGDTGELFF.

This clone was found a few times. V usage is TRBV7-2 and J usage is TRBJ2-7; 7 nucleotides line up with TRBD2. V dropped 5 bases and J dropped 4; count of bases not matched to a gene: 14. CDR1 SGHTA and CDR2 FQGNSA come from the germline V gene. The CDR3 is 16 residues long. The CDR3 sequence is CASSQGASAGRYEQYF. The CDR3, as DNA: TGTGCCAGCAGCCAAGGGGCCTCAGCGGGAAGATACGAGCAGTACTTC.